One sample yielded the 32 T cell receptor beta chains listed below, sequenced in a study of cytomegalovirus exposure and HLA in healthy donors. The PCR employed 60 Vbeta primers together with 13 Jbeta primers. The repertoire was sequenced with immunoSEQ multiplex PCR; TCRdb's copy has only in-frame clones and lacks some. This sample has about 90,000 clones, with about 81% found just once. Input material: PBMCs. These receptors were collected from a man between 18 and 29 years old in good health and CMV-seronegative.

The chain links TRBV18 to TRBJ2-7; tentative D call: TRBD1 (6 bases). This CDR3 comprises 18 residues. Between the trimmed V and J ends, which lost 1 base and 0 bases, there was a span of 19 bases. Germline V gene lookup returns CDR1 KGHSH and CDR2 LQKENI. The CDR3 sequence: CASSPLGTGTKVSYEQYF. Written as DNA, the CDR3 is TGTGCCAGCTCACCACTCGGAACCGGGACAAAAGTCTCCTACGAGCAGTACTTC.

The rearrangement uses TRBV15 and TRBJ1-1, with D possibly being TRBD1 (5 bases). The CDR3 runs 13 residues. The V end was cut by 0 bases, the J end by 6 bases, with 8 bases between. Germline CDR1 LNHNV, CDR2 YYDKDF (reference sequence). CDR3 sequence reads: CATSREGGPEAFF. DNA for the CDR3: TGTGCCACCAGCAGAGAGGGGGGTCCTGAAGCTTTCTTT.

V is TRBV18 and J is TRBJ1-1, with TRBD1 identical over 7 bases. Germline V gives CDR1 KGHSH, CDR2 LQKENI. The CDR3 length is 13 residues. After removal of 6 bases from V and 7 bases from J, the junction contained 8 bases not matched to a gene. The CDR3 sequence is CASSTGQAIEAFF. CDR3 nucleotide sequence: TGTGCCAGCTCGACAGGGCAAGCGATTGAAGCTTTCTTT.

The chain recombines TRBV28 with TRBJ2-7, with D perhaps TRBD2 (5 bases). V shed 5 bases and J shed 3 bases, with 14 bases lying between them. There are 14 residues in the CDR3. Germline CDR1 MDHEN, CDR2 SYDVKM. CDR3 DNA sequence: TGTGCCAGCAGTACCTTAGCGTGGGGCTACGAGCAGTACTTC. Its translation: CASSTLAWGYEQYF. Full variable domain (rest looked up from reference TRBV28 and TRBJ2-7): DVKVTQSSRYLVKRTGEKVFLECVQDMDHENMFWYRQDPGLGLRLIYFSYDVKMKEKGDIPEGYSVSREKKERFSLILESASTNQTSMYLCASSTLAWGYEQYFGPGTRLTVT.

V gene TRBV7-9 combines with J gene TRBJ1-2, with D hard to call. The CDR3 runs to 16 residues. The germline V gene has CDR1 SEHNR and CDR2 FQNEAQ (reference sequence). The V gene lost 1 base and the J gene lost 5 bases, with 17 bases spanning the gap. The CDR3: CASSLGGVGLRYGYTF. CDR3 in DNA: TGTGCCAGCAGCTTAGGGGGAGTTGGGTTGAGATATGGCTACACCTTC.

The chain combines TRBV5-4 with TRBJ2-3, with 8 nucleotides matching TRBD2. The length of the CDR3 is 15 residues. CDR1 SGHNT and CDR2 YYREEE come from the germline V gene (reference sequence). After removal of 7 bases from V and 2 bases from J, the junction contained 9 bases not matched to a gene. The CDR3 DNA reads as TGTGCCAGCTCTTCCGGGGGGGGCTCCACAGATACGCAGTATTTT. Its protein is CASSSGGGSTDTQYF. The full variable domain, rest sourced from reference TRBV5-4 and TRBJ2-3, is ETGVTQSPTHLIKTRGQQVTLRCSSQSGHNTVSWYQQALGQGPQFIFQYYREEENGRGNFPPRFSGLQFPNYSSELNVNALELDDSALYLCASSSGGGSTDTQYFGPGTRLTVL.

The chain uses TRBV7-6 and TRBJ1-2, with TRBD1 identical over 11 bases. V gave up 1 base and J gave up 6 bases; unmatched junction bases: 1. The CDR3 is 14 residues long. The germline V gene has CDR1 SGHVS and CDR2 FNYEAQ. The CDR3 coding sequence is TGTGCCAGCAGCTTAGGGACAGGGGGCGATGGCTACACCTTC. Its protein product is CASSLGTGGDGYTF.

This clone was picked up a small number of times. This rearrangement joins TRBV7-9 to TRBJ2-1; possibly TRBD2 for D (6 bases). The V end was cut by 8 bases, the J end by 12 bases, with 11 bases between. The CDR3 consists of 10 residues. Per the germline V gene, CDR1 is SEHNR and CDR2 is FQNEAQ (reference sequence). The CDR3 coding sequence is TGTGCCAGCGCGGGGTCGTGGCAGTTCTTC. Its protein is CASAGSWQFF.

V gene TRBV30 combines with J gene TRBJ2-3, with 12 bases aligning to TRBD2. The CDR3 length is 15 residues. The germline V gene encodes CDR1 GTSNPN and CDR2 SVGIG (reference sequence). V lost 3 bases, J lost 3 bases, and 4 bases stayed unmatched. Here the CDR3 reads CAWSPTSGRTDTQYF. The CDR3 DNA reads TGTGCCTGGAGCCCGACTAGCGGGAGAACAGATACGCAGTATTTT.

V usage is TRBV13 and J usage is TRBJ2-7, with a tentative D call TRBD2 (6 bases). Per the germline V gene, CDR1 is PRHDT and CDR2 is FYEKMQ (reference sequence). V gave up 6 bases and J gave up 7 bases, with 16 bases separating them. The length of the CDR3 is 13 residues. The DNA for the CDR3 is TGTGCCAGCAGGGAGGGCGGGTCGGGGGAGCAGTACTTC. Protein sequence: CASREGGSGEQYF.

There are a few counts of this clone. V gene TRBV6-1 combines with J gene TRBJ2-2, with 9 bases that match TRBD1. The junction had 3 bases not matched to a gene; V was cut back by 7 bases and J by 0 bases. This CDR3 is 15 amino acids long. CDR1 and CDR2 from the germline V gene are MNHNS and SASEGT. The CDR3 protein is CASMGTGPNTGELFF. The CDR3 coding sequence is TGTGCCAGCATGGGGACAGGGCCGAACACCGGGGAGCTGTTTTTT.

V is TRBV2 and J is TRBJ2-7, with 10 nucleotides matching TRBD2. CDR3 length: 18 amino acids. Per germline, CDR1 SNHLY and CDR2 FYNNEI. The V and J ends lost 5 bases and 0 bases, in that order; junction bases with no gene match: 13. In DNA form, the CDR3 reads TGTGCCAGCAGTCCCAGCCGGATAGCGGGAGGCGACTCCTACGAGCAGTACTTC. Protein sequence: CASSPSRIAGGDSYEQYF.

The J gene is TRBJ1-4, the V gene TRBV7-9, with D possibly matching TRBD1 (5 bases). This CDR3 region has 15 residues. Trimming pared 0 bases from V and 5 bases from J, leaving 10 bases between. The germline V gene encodes CDR1 SEHNR and CDR2 FQNEAQ (reference sequence). The CDR3 loop is CASSLAMGGNEKLFF. The CDR3 nucleotides read TGTGCCAGCAGCTTAGCGATGGGGGGAAATGAAAAACTGTTTTTT. Full variable domain (rest looked up from reference TRBV7-9 and TRBJ1-4): DTGVSQNPRHKITKRGQNVTFRCDPISEHNRLYWYRQTLGQGPEFLTYFQNEAQLEKSRLLSDRFSAERPKGSFSTLEIQRTEQGDSAMYLCASSLAMGGNEKLFFGSGTQLSVL.

The rearrangement links TRBV5-6 to TRBJ2-7; D not certain. Per the germline V gene, CDR1 is SGHDT and CDR2 is YYEEEE. V was clipped by 0 bases and J by 5 bases, with 6 bases between them. This CDR3 comprises 12 residues. This CDR3 reads CASSLGAHEQYF. CDR3 bases: TGTGCCAGCAGCTTGGGGGCACACGAGCAGTACTTC.

This chain uses TRBV5-8 with TRBJ1-5; D is ambiguous. The germline V gene has CDR1 SGHTS and CDR2 YDEGEE. This CDR3 region has 16 residues. V was shortened by 0 bases and J by 3 bases, with 13 bases between the two germline ends. CDR3 region: CASSLGTGNINQPQHF. The CDR3 coding sequence is TGTGCCAGCAGCTTGGGGACGGGGAATATCAATCAGCCCCAGCATTTT. Looking up the rest from reference TRBV5-8 and TRBJ1-5 gives the full variable domain: EAGVTQSPTHLIKTRGQQATLRCSPISGHTSVYWYQQALGLGLQFLLWYDEGEERNRGNFPPRFSGRQFPNYSSELNVNALELEDSALYLCASSLGTGNINQPQHFGDGTRLSIL.

This clone was seen more than once but under ten times. V is TRBV25-1 and J is TRBJ1-2, with TRBD1 as a possible D gene (6 bases). Germline values: CDR1 MGHDK, CDR2 SYGVNS. V dropped 4 bases and J dropped 4 bases, with 16 bases sitting between them. The CDR3 loop spans 15 amino acids. The CDR3 bases are TGTGCCAGCAGTGCCCAAGGGGGGGTGGGCTATGGCTACACCTTC. It specifies CASSAQGGVGYGYTF.

This clone has just one count. V and J are TRBV11-2 and TRBJ2-7, with D unclear. Germline lookup yields CDR1 SGHAT and CDR2 FQNNGV. The CDR3 sequence is 13 residues long. Trimming cost V 7 bases and J 4 bases, with 14 bases left between them. CDR3 DNA: TGTGCCAGCAAGATCGAAAACAGATACGAGCAGTACTTC. Translation gives CASKIENRYEQYF.

The chain uses TRBV6-6 and TRBJ2-7, with 8 nucleotides matching TRBD2. The CDR3 extends over 15 amino acids. After removal of 2 bases from V and 7 bases from J, the junction contained 10 bases not matched to a gene. CDR1 MNHNY and CDR2 SVGAGI come from the germline V gene (reference sequence). The DNA of the CDR3 is TGTGCCAGCAGTTACGTAGCGGGGCCCTCCCAAGAGCAGTACTTC. This gives the protein CASSYVAGPSQEQYF.

This clone was counted once. V usage is TRBV10-3 and J usage is TRBJ2-7; 15 bases fit TRBD2. J gave up 3 bases and V 4 bases, and 13 bases lay outside the gene matches. Germline CDR1 reads ENHRY; CDR2 reads SYGVKD. The CDR3 runs to 19 residues. For the CDR3, the DNA is TGTGCCATCAGTGTAGATCGGACTAGCGGGAGGGCCCCGGGCTACGAGCAGTACTTC. This gives the protein CAISVDRTSGRAPGYEQYF.

The rearrangement links TRBV6-5 to TRBJ1-2; D gene ambiguous. Germline-derived CDR1 and CDR2 are MNHEY and SVGAGI. The CDR3 sequence is 12 residues long. Trimming took 6 bases from V and 8 from J, leaving 13 bases between them. The CDR3 DNA reads as TGTGCCAGCAGCCGGGTTTCTGGGGGCTACACCTTC. Protein sequence: CASSRVSGGYTF.

The CDR3 reads CAWSQRSSGRTDTQYF. In DNA form, the CDR3 reads TGTGCCTGGAGCCAAAGGTCTAGCGGGAGAACAGATACGCAGTATTTT. This chain joins TRBV30 and TRBJ2-3, with 10 nucleotides matching TRBD2. Germline V gene lookup returns CDR1 GTSNPN and CDR2 SVGIG (reference sequence). V lost 3 bases to trimming and J lost 3 bases; unmatched junction nucleotides: 9. The CDR3 loop spans 16 amino acids.

The genes are TRBV10-3 and TRBJ2-2; TRBD2 aligns across 8 bases. The CDR3 is 14 residues long. Germline values: CDR1 ENHRY, CDR2 SYGVKD. With V trimmed by 3 bases and J by 4 bases, 1 base remained unmatched. The CDR3 reads CAISDLAGTGELFF. In nucleotides, the CDR3 is TGTGCCATCAGTGACCTAGCGGGCACCGGGGAGCTGTTTTTT.

J is TRBJ2-1 and V is TRBV15; 10 bases are shared with TRBD1. J lost 6 bases, V lost 9 bases, and 8 bases had no gene match. Germline V CDR1 and CDR2: LNHNV, YYDKDF (reference sequence). The CDR3 consists of 14 residues. DNA for the CDR3: TGTGCCACTCTCCGGGACAGGGGAATCAATGAGCAGTTCTTC. It codes for CATLRDRGINEQFF.

The CDR3 loop is CASSERTGSYEQYF. The CDR3 nucleotides read TGTGCCAGCAGTGAACGAACAGGTAGTTACGAGCAGTACTTC. The J gene is TRBJ2-7, the V gene TRBV2, with D maybe TRBD1 (5 bases). Germline-derived CDR1 and CDR2 are SNHLY and FYNNEI. V shed 2 bases and J shed 4 bases, with 12 bases lying between them. The CDR3 runs 14 residues.

The rearrangement links TRBV6-5 to TRBJ2-6; D is undetermined. Looked up from germline, CDR1 is MNHEY and CDR2 is SVGAGI. V was trimmed by 1 base and J by 0 bases, leaving 7 bases between them. The CDR3 loop spans 16 amino acids. The CDR3 here is CASSYLSGSGANVLTF. Written as DNA, the CDR3 is TGTGCCAGCAGTTACTTGTCGGGCTCTGGGGCCAACGTCCTGACTTTC.

The chain couples TRBV10-3 to TRBJ1-4; unclear D gene. V was cut by 7 bases and J by 5 bases, with 11 bases left in between. Per germline, CDR1 ENHRY and CDR2 SYGVKD. The CDR3 is 13 residues long. The CDR3 loop reads CAIMGSLNEKLFF. CDR3 sequence (DNA): TGTGCCATCATGGGCAGCCTGAATGAAAAACTGTTTTTT.

The chain is built from TRBV9 and TRBJ2-7; tentative D call: TRBD2 (5 bases). CDR3 length equals 15 residues. Germline V gene sequence: CDR1 SGDLS, CDR2 YYNGEE. V was trimmed by 5 bases and J by 5 bases, leaving 20 bases between them. Here the CDR3 DNA reads TGTGCCAGCAGTCACGGAGGTGGGCTTCGGGACGAGCAGTACTTC. It codes for CASSHGGGLRDEQYF.

The chain combines TRBV10-3 with TRBJ2-3, with TRBD2 matching 9 bases. Unmatched junction bases numbered 12, after V lost 0 bases and J lost 2 bases. This CDR3 has 19 residues. Germline CDR1 and CDR2: ENHRY and SYGVKD. The CDR3 is CAISESTGRREGYTDTQYF. In DNA, the CDR3 is TGTGCCATCAGTGAGTCGACAGGACGGCGGGAGGGATACACAGATACGCAGTATTTT.

The chain recombines TRBV7-9 with TRBJ2-1; 8 bases line up with TRBD2. Per the germline V gene, CDR1 is SEHNR and CDR2 is FQNEAQ (reference sequence). CDR3 length: 16 amino acids. V lost 5 bases, J lost 5 bases, and 11 bases stayed unmatched. CDR3 loop: CASSLRGLAGHNEQFF. The CDR3 DNA reads TGTGCCAGCAGCCTCCGAGGCCTAGCGGGCCACAATGAGCAGTTCTTC.

The gene calls are TRBV28 and TRBJ2-1, with no clear D. V lost 8 bases and J 1 base, leaving 6 bases between the germline ends. The CDR3 loop spans 12 amino acids. CDR1 and CDR2 from the germline V gene are MDHEN and SYDVKM. In DNA, the CDR3 is TGTGCCAGCGCGGAGTCCTACAATGAGCAGTTCTTC. It translates to CASAESYNEQFF.

J is TRBJ2-6 and V is TRBV28; D ambiguous. V gave up 6 bases and J gave up 1 base, with 13 bases separating them. Looked up from germline, CDR1 is MDHEN and CDR2 is SYDVKM. This CDR3 region has 16 residues. The CDR3 loop reads CASRHLTDSGANVLTF. CDR3 coding DNA: TGTGCCAGCAGGCACCTCACAGATTCTGGGGCCAACGTCCTGACTTTC.

The sample holds one count of this clone. The chain carries TRBV19 and TRBJ1-1; TRBD1 aligns across 9 bases. In germline, CDR1 is LNHDA, CDR2 SQIVND (reference sequence). Trimming took 4 bases from V and 0 from J; bases not matched to a gene: 6. CDR3 length: 16 amino acids. The CDR3 DNA sequence: TGTGCCAGTAGTACCACCGGGACAGGGTTGAACACTGAAGCTTTCTTT. Translation gives CASSTTGTGLNTEAFF.